This T cell receptor beta chain was retrieved from a study of cytomegalovirus exposure and HLA in healthy donors (dated by TCRdb to the late 2010s). Context from the whole study: In an earlier analysis of around 540 of the donors, around 300 Gb of sequence data and just under 120 million unique TCR beta sequences from roughly 200 million T cells were reported. About 320 gigabases of sequencing data and tens of millions of unique TCR sequences were included in an early release covering around 650 HLA-typed donors. Of the roughly 400 genotyped donors, approximately 83% fell in the genetic ancestry cluster associated with self-reported Caucasian donors. The study aimed to test whether cataloging public T cell receptors could reveal signatures of past pathogen exposure. The study profiled the T cell repertoires of fewer than 850 subjects by immunosequencing and related them to cytomegalovirus serostatus. Along with the roughly 670-subject first cohort, a separate validation cohort of more than 90 different subjects was used. High-throughput TCR immunosequencing, statistical association of individual TCRs with disease status, and machine learning were combined to predict cytomegalovirus infection status. A later analysis re-analyzed previously published TCR beta repertoires from 666 donors and added high-resolution HLA genotyping to study TCR occurrence patterns. Rather than using new phenotypic data, the later analysis identified candidate immune exposures from TCR beta sequences and from how often those sequences occurred across donors. An earlier analysis of 587 of the donors used high-throughput TCR beta sequencing to judge whether each TCR beta V gene segment behaved as functional or pseudogenic. Donor age, sex, ethnicity and CMV serostatus were compiled alongside the repertoire data. Genome-wide SNP genotypes for about 65% of the 666 donors were used in a later genetic analysis, which treated that subset as a discovery cohort. All discovery cohort repertoires had been generated on a single sequencing platform. Class I and class II HLA loci were covered by the typing at four-digit resolution. Typing coverage varied by locus: roughly 620-640 donors for A, B, C, DRB1 and DQB1; about 520 for DQA1; 606 for DPA1; approximately 490 for DPB1. Roughly 5 DR-DQ haplotypes were handled as single units for association and clustering, since linkage in the cohort was strong. Across approximately 400 genotyped donors of the cohort, an average of about 240,000 unique TCR beta nucleotide sequences per donor were sequenced, and about a sixth of those sequences were non-productive.

The germline V gene (reference sequence) provides CDR1 MNHNY and CDR2 SVGAGI. Trimmed from V: 4 bases; trimmed from J: 8 bases; junction bases lacking a gene match: 13. The CDR3 measures 16 amino acids from cysteine to phenylalanine. Just CDR3 DNA is preserved here, 48 bases in frame from base 1. General conclusions and limits of the study: It was suggested by the authors that the approach could potentially be generalized to other disease states and immunological phenotypes. Linkage disequilibrium might explain the correlated functional status among segregating V segments, but an unknown experimental factor could not be excluded. Presence/absence analyses assumed roughly uniform sequencing depth across donors, an assumption that may not hold. Most CMV-associated TCR beta chains appeared to be HLA-restricted in a later analysis, and the HLA associations seemed to be driven largely by CMV exposure. An earlier analysis of 587 of the donors showed that most TCR beta V segments appeared in productive rearrangements either about 87% or about 30% of the time, which broadly matched IMGT annotations. In vitro tests confirmed that a few of the cytomegalovirus-associated TCR beta chains recognize cytomegalovirus antigens. The classifier was reported to diagnose cytomegalovirus status with high specificity and sensitivity in both the original and validation cohorts. Several of the top co-occurrence clusters appeared to be linked to parvovirus B19, influenza, CMV and Epstein-Barr virus, according to a later analysis. A cluster of highly shared sequence variants was judged likely to represent a technical artifact of the sequencing pipeline. A later analysis found that TCR association rates varied across HLA loci, with DRB1 alleles showing the most associated TCRs and HLA-C alleles the fewest. For the cohort, immune exposure information was limited to CMV serostatus. Roughly 17 rarely observed V segments, including chromosome 9 orphons, were excluded from the earlier analysis of several hundred of the donors because counts were too low. Specific HLA alleles were associated with about 17,000 TCR beta sequences at a false discovery rate of 0.05 in a later analysis. Most TCR sequences were observed very rarely across donors, whereas some public TCRs were present in many individuals. A total of 150 to 200 TCR beta chains were listed by the study as associated with cytomegalovirus. HLA typing was unavailable for some donors at each locus, so association tests used only the typed subset. In this cohort, only TCR beta chains were sequenced, and detectable features were limited by the absence of alpha or paired-chain data. A further reported finding was that TCR beta sequences accurately predicted the HLA-A and HLA-B alleles for most subjects in the first cohort. A later genetic analysis reported fewer N-insertions in productive TCRs among donors in an Asian-associated ancestry cluster than the approximately 700-donor mean. Because the 87-base-pair reads could not distinguish some IMGT-functional V segments, including TRBV6-2 and TRBV6-3, those segments were excluded. Strong co-occurrence of HLA alleles, especially DR and DQ, made assigning TCR associations to individual alleles difficult. A later analysis found that HLA-associated TCR beta chains were more clonally expanded and had lower generation probabilities than equally common non-associated chains. A later genetic analysis associated a missense DCLRE1C variant with V-gene and J-gene trimming of TCR beta chains, and an independent cohort replicated the association.

A remark on this clone: It has no known antigen specificity. No qualities accompany the bases; no much larger clone lies one base away.

In total, just over 650 healthy bone marrow donors made up the cohort. Cohort members were all nominally healthy when sampled, although unrecorded immune exposures were likely present. The donor was CMV seronegative and belonged to the group of 350 or so seronegative cohort members. Each donor provided a peripheral blood sample, and peripheral blood mononuclear cells were used for TCR beta sequencing. Genomic DNA was extracted from the blood cell samples with the Qiagen DNeasy Blood Extraction Kit. Receptors were amplified or captured by the immunoSEQ multiplex PCR assay. For the multiplex PCR, a mixture combining 60 forward primers for TCR Vbeta segments and 13 reverse primers for TCR Jbeta segments was used. Amplification of the CDR3 region of rearranged TCR beta genes was performed with a multiplex PCR assay on genomic DNA. Amplified TCR beta libraries were sequenced as 87-base-pair reads on the Illumina HiSeq System. The study's processing was this. A later analysis tallied around 80 million unique TCR beta chains across the 640 or so repertoires, and 10 million to 11 million of those chains were shared by two or more donors. Raw reads were error-corrected and collapsed into unique sequences with a nearest-neighbor algorithm that merged closely related sequences to remove PCR and sequencing errors. Alignment of CDR3 sequences to IMGT reference sequences was used to assign V, D and J gene segments. For a sequence to be retained, a match of at least six nucleotides was required to both a V gene segment and a J gene segment. A rearrangement counted as productive if the CDR3 had no stop codons and remained in frame with V and J, and every other rearrangement counted as non-productive. Following IMGT convention, CDR3 was defined as the stretch from the second conserved V-encoded cysteine to the conserved J-encoded phenylalanine. Sequences without an unambiguous match to a single V gene segment were excluded from the earlier analysis of almost 600 of the donors. An earlier analysis of almost 600 of the donors classified V segments as functional when productive rearrangements were above 56.7% and as segregating when the standard deviation between donors was above 5%. A statistical classification framework was built for diagnosing cytomegalovirus status from the catalog of TCR beta chain sequences. In a later analysis, TCR nucleotide sequences were compared against IMGT/GENE-DB human TR gene sequences so that V and J genes could be assigned. A later analysis assigned CDR3 sequences and most-parsimonious VDJ recombination scenarios with the TCRdist pipeline. A later analysis defined each TCR beta chain by its CDR3 amino acid sequence plus V-gene family, and excluded reads lacking a unique V-gene family. To address suspected cross-contamination and a sequencing artifact, a later analysis removed some 620 highly shared, low-generation-probability nucleotide sequences. In a later analysis, a clonal expansion index for each public chain was calculated from normalized within-repertoire ranks of inferred template counts. In a later analysis, generation probabilities were computed using a VDJ recombination model fitted to out-of-frame rearrangements, and the results were checked against IGoR. In a later analysis, hypergeometric tests were used to score TCR-TCR, TCR-HLA and TCR-CMV co-occurrence, with a repertoire-size bias correction applied to TCR pairs. False discovery rates were estimated in a later analysis by permuting HLA or CMV assignments 20 times. In a later analysis, co-occurring TCRs were grouped using DBSCAN, with TCRdist sequence similarity added in when clustering inside HLA-allele-positive subsets. Co-occurrence clustering excluded repertoires with fewer than 30,000 or more than 120,000 public chains, plus five with anomalous nucleotide sharing. In its TCRdb copy, this immuneACCESS table keeps in-frame sequences only and misses some clones. Where compared with another copy, unresolved V genes explain less than half of these, and the others have no known cause. The V and J calls and clone size were taken over from that table, and D and trimming were inferred from the DNA. In this sample the table shows 85,000 to 130,000 clones, roughly four fifths of which occur a single time. The ten largest clones add up to 1.5% to 2% of the sample.

Source material: PBMCs. The sequence is built from TRBV6-6 and TRBJ2-1; 8 bases in the junction line up with TRBD1. The clonotype comes from a man over 45 in good health and CMV-seronegative. The CDR3 reads CASSSHPGQVTDEQFF. DNA sequence: TGTGCCAGCAGTTCTCACCCGGGACAGGTGACGGATGAGCAGTTCTTC.